The 32 T cell receptor beta chains below come from one sample, sequenced in a study of identifying expanded T cells in peripheral blood. Here immunoSEQ multiplex PCR was the method, and the copy in TCRdb shows in-frame clones only, minus some. The top ten clones hold 15% to 20% of a sample with tens of thousands of clones, about 85% of them seen once. Sample: blood. Receptor source: a person between 18 and 69 years old in good health.

This chain uses TRBV5-1 with TRBJ2-5; no reliable D call. The CDR3 runs 12 residues. Germline lookup yields CDR1 SGHRS and CDR2 YFSETQ. The V end lost 4 bases, the J end lost 3 bases, and 7 bases lay between the germline ends. The CDR3 sequence is CASSPNEETQYF. The CDR3 nucleotides are TGCGCCAGCAGCCCAAATGAAGAGACCCAGTACTTC.

CDR3 sequence: CASCRDPGTEAFF. As DNA, the CDR3 is TGTGCCAGCTGCCGGGACCCGGGCACTGAAGCTTTCTTT. The J gene is TRBJ1-1, the V gene TRBV2; a weak D match, TRBD1 (5 bases). V was clipped by 8 bases and J by 4 bases, with 14 bases between them. Germline lookup yields CDR1 SNHLY and CDR2 FYNNEI. The CDR3 length is 13 residues.

V is TRBV5-1 and J is TRBJ2-3; D tentatively fits TRBD1 or TRBD2 (5 bases each). V shed 2 bases and J shed 1 base, with 14 bases lying between them. Germline values: CDR1 SGHRS, CDR2 YFSETQ. CDR3 length: 16 residues. The CDR3 coding sequence is TGCGCCAGCAGCTTCGTGGGGGATGGGGGCACAGATACGCAGTATTTT. As protein: CASSFVGDGGTDTQYF.

This clone showed up just a few times. V usage is TRBV7-2 and J usage is TRBJ2-7, with D maybe TRBD2 (6 bases). V lost 4 bases to trimming and J lost 5 bases, with 18 bases between them. CDR1 is SGHTA, CDR2 FQGNSA, per germline. The CDR3 is made up of 15 amino acids. The CDR3 bases are TGTGCCAGCAGCTCGAGACTAGTAAAAAGCAACGAGCAGTACTTC. This sequence encodes CASSSRLVKSNEQYF.

V is TRBV30 and J is TRBJ2-7; 9 bases fit TRBD2. This CDR3 spans 13 amino acids. After removal of 4 bases from V and 3 bases from J, the junction contained 4 bases not matched to a gene. Germline V lookup: CDR1 GTSNPN, CDR2 SVGIG (reference sequence). The CDR3 DNA sequence: TGTGCCTGGATGTCTAGCGGGAACTACGAGCAGTACTTC. It is translated as CAWMSSGNYEQYF.

This clone appeared a single time. Sequence at one end of the junction differs from germline and may be a read error. The chain carries TRBV5-4 and TRBJ1-2; D perhaps matches TRBD1 (6 bases). The CDR3 is 15 residues long. Germline V gene lookup returns CDR1 SGHNT and CDR2 YYREEE (reference sequence). CDR3 amino acids: CANSPEVGGRSGYTF. The CDR3 DNA reads as TGTGCCAACAGCCCCGAAGTAGGGGGAAGGTCTGGCTACACCTTC.

The rearrangement joins TRBV6-1 to TRBJ1-2; D remains ambiguous. Trimming took 3 bases from V and 1 from J, leaving 3 bases between them. The CDR3 sequence is 12 residues long. Per the germline V gene, CDR1 is MNHNS and CDR2 is SASEGT. The CDR3 DNA reads TGTGCCAGCAGTGACCTTAACTATGGCTACACCTTC. It translates to CASSDLNYGYTF.

V usage is TRBV11-2 and J usage is TRBJ2-7; 7 bases are shared with TRBD2. After removal of 1 base from V and 5 bases from J, the junction contained 5 bases not matched to a gene. The CDR3 has 14 amino acids. CDR1 is SGHAT and CDR2 is FQNNGV in the germline V gene. CDR3 sequence (DNA): TGTGCCAGCAGCTTAGGCCGGGGGGAGCACGAGCAGTACGTC. As protein: CASSLGRGEHEQYV.

V is TRBV9 and J is TRBJ2-1, with 11 bases that match TRBD1. CDR3 length equals 17 residues. Germline lookup yields CDR1 SGDLS and CDR2 YYNGEE. Trimming at V came to 3 bases and at J to 6 bases, leaving 11 bases not matched to a gene. DNA for the CDR3: TGTGCCAGCAGCGAGAATGGACAGGGGGCGGGTGGCAATGAGCAGTTCTTC. Translation gives CASSENGQGAGGNEQFF.

The chain couples TRBV19 to TRBJ2-7; a weak D match, TRBD1 (6 bases). The germline V and J ends were trimmed by 6 bases and 4 bases, with 19 bases remaining between them. This CDR3 has 15 residues. Germline CDR1 is LNHDA and CDR2 is SQIVND (reference sequence). CDR3 sequence reads: CASRTTGTEGYEQYF. CDR3 DNA: TGTGCCAGTAGAACGACAGGCACCGAGGGTTACGAGCAGTACTTC.

The rearrangement joins TRBV7-8 to TRBJ1-5, with 7 bases that match TRBD1. The CDR3 has 16 amino acids. The germline V gene encodes CDR1 SGHVS and CDR2 FQNEAQ. Trimming at V came to 5 bases and at J to 3 bases, leaving 10 bases not matched to a gene. In nucleotides, the CDR3 is TGTGCCAGCAGCACCGAGACAGGGAAATACAATCAGCCCCAGCATTTT. Translation: CASSTETGKYNQPQHF.

This clone has only a few counts. This chain connects TRBV9 to TRBJ1-6; D might be TRBD1 (6 bases). This CDR3 contains 13 residues. In germline, CDR1 is SGDLS, CDR2 YYNGEE. V was pared by 4 bases and J by 10 bases, with 12 bases between. CDR3 region: CASSLAGASPLHF. CDR3 in DNA: TGTGCCAGCAGCCTCGCAGGGGCCTCACCCCTCCACTTT.

The chain has TRBV19 and TRBJ2-1; 14 nucleotides agree with TRBD2. V lost 7 bases, J lost 10 bases, and 9 bases stayed unmatched. The CDR3 contains 15 residues. Germline V gives CDR1 LNHDA, CDR2 SQIVND (reference sequence). Here the CDR3 DNA reads TGTGCCAGTACCCCCGGACTAGCGGGGGGAAGGGAGCAGTTCTTC. Translated, it gives CASTPGLAGGREQFF.

The genes are TRBV7-2 and TRBJ2-3; 11 bases match TRBD2. The trim removed 5 bases at V and 5 bases at J, leaving 12 bases unmatched. Germline V gives CDR1 SGHTA, CDR2 FQGNSA. The CDR3 is 17 amino acids. Here the CDR3 reads CASSLKVAGGPQDTQYF. The CDR3 DNA sequence: TGTGCCAGCAGCCTAAAAGTAGCGGGAGGGCCTCAAGATACGCAGTATTTT.

A single count supports this clone. This chain joins TRBV19 and TRBJ2-5; D is uncertain. The CDR3 runs to 13 residues. V was trimmed by 7 bases and J by 3 bases, leaving 12 bases between them. The germline CDR1 and CDR2 sequences are LNHDA and SQIVND (reference sequence). The CDR3 DNA sequence: TGTGCCAGTACCCCTGAAGGGAAAGAGACCCAGTACTTC. Translating gives CASTPEGKETQYF.

The genes are TRBV5-1 and TRBJ2-5; possible D gene TRBD1, 5 bases. CDR1 and CDR2 from the germline V gene are SGHRS and YFSETQ. V was cut by 0 bases and J by 2 bases, with 5 bases left in between. The CDR3 runs 13 residues. The CDR3 loop is CASSLGQQETQYF. The CDR3 DNA follows: TGCGCCAGCAGCTTGGGACAGCAAGAGACCCAGTACTTC.

The chain is built from TRBV29-1 and TRBJ1-2, with TRBD1 as a possible D gene (5 bases). Trimming took off 7 bases at V and 3 bases at J, with 15 bases between the two ends. Looked up from germline, CDR1 is SQVTM and CDR2 is ANQGSEA. This CDR3 region has 13 residues. The CDR3 sequence is CSANEGRDYGYTF. CDR3 DNA sequence: TGCAGCGCGAATGAGGGACGGGACTATGGCTACACCTTC.

The chain combines TRBV30 with TRBJ1-1; possibly TRBD1 for D (5 bases). There are 17 residues in the CDR3. Germline assignment: CDR1 GTSNPN and CDR2 SVGIG (reference sequence). V lost 4 bases, J lost 3 bases, and 24 bases lay in between. The CDR3 reads CAWKLQWGDRGDTEAFF. CDR3 DNA: TGTGCCTGGAAGCTACAGTGGGGGGATCGGGGAGACACTGAAGCTTTCTTT.

This chain uses TRBV5-1 with TRBJ2-6; 7 nucleotides align to TRBD1. Germline lookup yields CDR1 SGHRS and CDR2 YFSETQ. Trimming at V came to 2 bases and at J to 0 bases, leaving 5 bases not matched to a gene. The CDR3 extends over 17 amino acids. In DNA form, the CDR3 reads TGCGCCAGCAGCTTTGGGGCAGGGGGCTCTGGGGCCAACGTCCTGACTTTC. This codes for CASSFGAGGSGANVLTF.

This chain joins TRBV18 and TRBJ1-2; TRBD1 agrees at 8 bases. Losses at the gene ends were 3 bases for V and 6 bases for J; bases not matched to a gene: 12. The CDR3 runs 16 residues. The germline gives CDR1 KGHSH, CDR2 LQKENI. In nucleotides, the CDR3 is TGTGCCAGCTCACCTGAGCAGGGGGCTGGGTTGCATGGCTACACCTTC. Its translation: CASSPEQGAGLHGYTF. Variable domain in full (rest from reference TRBV18 and TRBJ1-2): NAGVMQNPRHLVRRRGQEARLRCSPMKGHSHVYWYRQLPEEGLKFMVYLQKENIIDESGMPKERFSAEFPKEGPSILRIQQVVRGDSAAYFCASSPEQGAGLHGYTFGSGTRLTVV.

The chain has TRBV4-3 and TRBJ2-1, with 9 bases lining up with TRBD2. There are 16 residues in the CDR3. CDR1 and CDR2 from the germline V gene are LGHNA and YSLEER. J lost 3 bases, V lost 0 bases, and 3 bases had no gene match. The chain's CDR3 is CASSQETSGHYNEQFF. The CDR3, as DNA: TGCGCCAGCAGCCAAGAGACTAGCGGTCACTACAATGAGCAGTTCTTC.

This clone has just a few counts. The chain uses TRBV2 and TRBJ2-6; D call uncertain. The CDR3 is made up of 16 amino acids. V gave up 0 bases and J gave up 0 bases, with 6 bases separating them. Looked up from germline, CDR1 is SNHLY and CDR2 is FYNNEI. The CDR3 loop is CASSEARNSGANVLTF. CDR3 nucleotides: TGTGCCAGCAGTGAAGCTAGGAACTCTGGGGCCAACGTCCTGACTTTC.

V and J are TRBV29-1 and TRBJ2-3, with 7 bases that match TRBD1. The CDR3 extends over 14 amino acids. Germline CDR1 is SQVTM and CDR2 is ANQGSEA. V shed 7 bases, J shed 0 bases, and the junction held 7 bases outside the gene matches. The CDR3: CSAQGFTSTDTQYF. In DNA form, the CDR3 reads TGCAGCGCACAGGGGTTCACTAGCACAGATACGCAGTATTTT.

The chain is built from TRBV7-8 and TRBJ1-2, with D hard to call. Trimming removed 1 base at V and 6 bases at J, with 9 bases between. Looked up from germline, CDR1 is SGHVS and CDR2 is FQNEAQ. This CDR3 region has 13 residues. The CDR3 here is CASSLGAGNGYTF. The CDR3 DNA reads TGTGCCAGCAGCTTAGGGGCCGGGAATGGCTACACCTTC.

V and J are TRBV6-5 and TRBJ1-2; 8 nucleotides match TRBD1. The V segment lost 2 bases and the J segment 4 bases; nucleotides outside the gene matches: 3. The CDR3 loop spans 14 amino acids. CDR1 is MNHEY and CDR2 is SVGAGI in the germline V gene. The DNA for the CDR3 is TGTGCCAGCAGTTACGGACAGGGTGTCTATGGCTACACCTTC. This sequence encodes CASSYGQGVYGYTF.

This clone has only one observation. The junction shows a germline mismatch at one end, possibly a read error. The V and J genes are TRBV6-6 and TRBJ1-2; 7 bases fit TRBD1. CDR1 is MNHNY, CDR2 SVGAGI, per germline (reference sequence). This CDR3 has 12 residues. The CDR3 sequence is CASSFDAGTAFF. CDR3 in DNA: TGTGCCAGCAGTTTTGATGCCGGGACAGCCTTTTTC.

The rearrangement joins TRBV28 to TRBJ1-1, with D possibly matching TRBD1 (6 bases). The CDR3 sequence is 15 residues long. Germline loops: CDR1 MDHEN, CDR2 SYDVKM. V was cut by 10 bases and J by 4 bases, with 22 bases left in between. The CDR3 loop reads CATEEQTGWSTEAFF. In DNA form, the CDR3 reads TGTGCCACCGAGGAACAGACAGGTTGGAGCACTGAAGCTTTCTTT.

V gene TRBV4-3 combines with J gene TRBJ1-3; a possible D gene is TRBD1 (5 bases). The V and J ends lost 3 bases and 1 base respectively, with 10 bases between them. This CDR3 has 15 residues. Germline lookup yields CDR1 LGHNA and CDR2 YSLEER. In DNA, the CDR3 is TGCGCCAGCAGCCAGGATTGGACATCTGGAAACACCATATATTTT. This gives the protein CASSQDWTSGNTIYF.

Points on this clone: In the same sample, other DNA sequences code for this CDR3. The chain recombines TRBV5-1 with TRBJ1-2; the D gene is possibly TRBD1 (5 bases). The V gene's germline CDR1 is SGHRS and CDR2 YFSETQ. The CDR3 sequence is 12 residues long. V was cut by 5 bases and J by 8 bases, with 13 bases left in between. CDR3 sequence: CASRPGGQGYTF. CDR3 coding DNA: TGCGCCAGCAGGCCGGGGGGTCAGGGCTACACCTTC.

The rearrangement uses TRBV7-9 and TRBJ1-6; D uncertain. CDR3 size: 19 residues. V shed 1 base and J shed 2 bases, with 18 bases lying between them. Per germline, CDR1 SEHNR and CDR2 FQNEAQ (reference sequence). The CDR3 loop is CASSLGFEGNRPYNSPLHF. CDR3 DNA sequence: TGTGCCAGCAGCTTAGGGTTTGAGGGCAATCGACCCTATAATTCACCCCTCCACTTT.

V is TRBV9 and J is TRBJ2-1; no reliable D call. Trimming cost V 0 bases and J 2 bases, with 9 bases left between them. CDR1 is SGDLS and CDR2 is YYNGEE in the germline V gene. The CDR3 has 15 amino acids. CDR3 amino acids: CASSVEPSPYNEQFF. CDR3 coding DNA: TGTGCCAGCAGCGTAGAGCCCTCCCCCTACAATGAGCAGTTCTTC. Filled out from reference TRBV9 and TRBJ2-1, the complete variable domain reads DSGVTQTPKHLITATGQRVTLRCSPRSGDLSVYWYQQSLDQGLQFLIQYYNGEERAKGNILERFSAQQFPDLHSELNLSSLELGDSALYFCASSVEPSPYNEQFFGPGTRLTVL.

The rearrangement joins TRBV5-1 to TRBJ1-2; no clear D gene. The CDR3 is made up of 18 amino acids. The V gene's germline CDR1 is SGHRS and CDR2 YFSETQ. V was clipped by 2 bases and J by 3 bases, with 23 bases between them. The CDR3 DNA follows: TGCGCCAGCAGCTTTGCGCCCGGGTCGGACTCCCCGGACTATGGCTACACCTTC. It is translated as CASSFAPGSDSPDYGYTF.